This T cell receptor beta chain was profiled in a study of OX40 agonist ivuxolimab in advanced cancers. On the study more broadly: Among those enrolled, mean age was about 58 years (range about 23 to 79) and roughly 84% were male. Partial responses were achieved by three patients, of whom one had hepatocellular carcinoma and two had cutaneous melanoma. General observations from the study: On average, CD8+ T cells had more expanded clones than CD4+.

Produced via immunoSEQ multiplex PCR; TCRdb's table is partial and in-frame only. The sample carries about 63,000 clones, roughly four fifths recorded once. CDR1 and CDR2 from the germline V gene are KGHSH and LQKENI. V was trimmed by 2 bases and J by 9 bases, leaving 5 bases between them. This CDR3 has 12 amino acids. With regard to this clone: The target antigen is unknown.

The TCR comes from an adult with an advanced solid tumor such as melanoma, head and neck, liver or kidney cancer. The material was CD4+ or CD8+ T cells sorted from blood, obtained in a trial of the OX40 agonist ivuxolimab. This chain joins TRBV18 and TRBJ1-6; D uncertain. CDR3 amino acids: CASSPESSPLHF. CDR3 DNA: TGTGCCAGCTCACCAGAAAGTTCACCCCTCCACTTT.